This is a list of T cell receptor beta chains from one sample in a study of control samples from healthy donors and cancer patients. Clones were read by immunoSEQ multiplex PCR, and TCRdb kept only the in-frame ones, dropping some. The sample records about 110,000 clones, approximately 90% being singletons. The sequenced sample was blood. These receptors were collected from a human donor in good health. The donor label of this sample is uncertain. The CDR3 runs from the conserved cysteine through the conserved F or W. A D gene is named only where the DNA matches it firmly. Size is omitted from some rows. Given values are once, few, many or a class for expanded clones.

d_call j_call v_call cdr3_length clone_size cdr3_aa cdr3_nt
- TRBJ2-2 TRBV12-3/TRBV12-4 12 - CASRQNTGELFF TGTGCCAGCAGGCAGAACACCGGGGAGCTGTTTTTT
- TRBJ1-3 TRBV7-6 15 few CASSLASGTGNTIYF TGTGCCAGCAGCTTAGCATCGGGAACTGGAAACACCATATATTTT
TRBD1 TRBJ1-2 TRBV19 15 - CASSDPGGTAYGYTF TGTGCCAGTAGTGACCCAGGGGGGACGGCCTATGGCTACACCTTC
TRBD2 TRBJ2-2 TRBV7-2 15 - CASSWLGLNTGELFF TGTGCCAGCAGCTGGCTGGGACTAAACACCGGGGAGCTGTTTTTT
TRBD1 TRBJ1-1 TRBV4-2 15 once CASSPGQGVSPEAFF TGTGCCAGCAGCCCCGGACAGGGGGTGAGCCCTGAAGCTTTCTTT
TRBD1 TRBJ2-1 TRBV29-1 15 - CSVRDTGGVYNEQFF TGCAGCGTCCGGGACACAGGGGGCGTCTACAATGAGCAGTTCTTC
- TRBJ2-2 TRBV4-2 15 - CASSRDPSGTGELFF TGTGCCAGCAGCCGTGACCCCTCGGGGACCGGGGAGCTGTTTTTT
- TRBJ1-5 TRBV24-1 14 - CATSDRYSNQPQHF TGTGCCACCAGTGATAGGTATAGCAATCAGCCCCAGCATTTT
- TRBJ2-6 TRBV27 16 once CASSLLVGSGANVLTF TGTGCCAGCAGTTTATTGGTAGGGTCTGGGGCCAACGTCCTGACTTTC
- TRBJ1-2 TRBV2 13 - CASSVQSLYGYTF TGTGCCAGCAGTGTCCAGAGCCTCTATGGCTACACCTTC
- TRBJ2-5 TRBV5-1 14 - CASSLGGDQETQYF TGCGCCAGCAGCTTGGGTGGGGACCAAGAGACCCAGTACTTC
- TRBJ2-7 TRBV27 14 - CASSLTGFRYEQYF TGTGCCAGCAGTTTAACAGGTTTCCGCTACGAGCAGTACTTC
- TRBJ1-1 TRBV25-1 14 - CASSRGGWNTEAFF TGTGCCAGCAGTCGCGGGGGGTGGAACACTGAAGCTTTCTTT
- TRBJ1-2 TRBV5-4 14 - CASSLAGGNYGYTF TGTGCCAGCAGCTTGGCCGGGGGGAACTATGGCTACACCTTC
TRBD1 TRBJ1-6 TRBV20-1 15 - CSASGTGIYNSPLHF TGCAGTGCTAGTGGGACAGGGATCTATAATTCACCCCTCCACTTT
- TRBJ2-7 TRBV7-2 15 - CASSLQGVPSYEQYF TGTGCCAGCAGCTTACAAGGGGTCCCCAGCTACGAGCAGTACTTC